This entry lists 16 T cell receptor beta chains sequenced from one sample in a study of immune evolution from preneoplasia to lung adenocarcinoma. The method was immunoSEQ multiplex PCR; TCRdb's version includes in-frame clones alone and lacks a portion of them. The repertoire includes about 27,000 clones, around 74% of them detected once, and around 5% sits in the top ten. Input material: FFPE invasive lung adenocarcinoma tissue. These receptors were obtained from a person aged 55 to 75 with invasive lung adenocarcinoma. Some clones in this sample may be carry-over from other donors' samples.

This clone was recorded only once. The chain links TRBV7-6 to TRBJ2-2, with TRBD2 matching 11 bases. J was trimmed by 2 bases and V by 2 bases; bases with no gene match: 7. The CDR3 has 18 residues. Germline V gene lookup returns CDR1 SGHVS and CDR2 FNYEAQ. The CDR3 DNA sequence: TGTGCCAGCAGCTTAAGTCTAGCGGGAGGCCGAAACACCGGGGAGCTGTTTTTT. It specifies CASSLSLAGGRNTGELFF. Looking up the rest from reference TRBV7-6 and TRBJ2-2 gives the full variable domain: GAGVSQSPRYKVTKRGQDVALRCDPISGHVSLYWYRQALGQGPEFLTYFNYEAQQDKSGLPNDRFSAERPEGSISTLTIQRTEQRDSAMYRCASSLSLAGGRNTGELFFGEGSRLTVL.

This clone occurred once. The V call is TRBV5-1, the J call TRBJ2-1; 9 nucleotides agree with TRBD2. The CDR3 is made up of 14 amino acids. Germline V gives CDR1 SGHRS, CDR2 YFSETQ. V lost 1 base and J lost 6; bases outside the gene matches: 2. For the CDR3, the DNA is TGCGCCAGCAGCTTGCAAGCGGGAGGCAATGAGCAGTTCTTC. Its translation: CASSLQAGGNEQFF.

CDR3 sequence reads: CASSLGVGKFF. For the CDR3, the DNA is TGTGCCAGCAGCTTGGGGGTAGGGAAGTTCTTC. V usage is TRBV5-6 and J usage is TRBJ2-1; D gene unclear. The CDR3 has 11 residues. Trimming pared 0 bases from V and 14 bases from J, leaving 9 bases between. Germline CDR1 and CDR2: SGHDT and YYEEEE. The full variable domain, rest sourced from reference TRBV5-6 and TRBJ2-1, is DAGVTQSPTHLIKTRGQQVTLRCSPKSGHDTVSWYQQALGQGPQFIFQYYEEEERQRGNFPDRFSGHQFPNYSSELNVNALLLGDSALYLCASSLGVGKFFGPGTRLTVL.

The chain couples TRBV27 to TRBJ2-5; tentative D call: TRBD1 (6 bases). Germline CDR1 reads MNHEY; CDR2 reads SMNVEV (reference sequence). The V and J ends lost 2 bases and 5 bases respectively, with 15 bases between them. This CDR3 contains 15 residues. The CDR3 DNA sequence: TGTGCCAGCAGTTTAAGCGTCAGGGGACGCGAGACCCAGTACTTC. This codes for CASSLSVRGRETQYF.

The chain combines TRBV5-1 with TRBJ1-3; 7 nucleotides agree with TRBD1. V was clipped by 2 bases and J by 3 bases; unmatched bases: 2. CDR1 is SGHRS and CDR2 is YFSETQ in the germline V gene. This CDR3 region has 14 residues. CDR3 nucleotide sequence: TGCGCCAGCAGCTTACAGGGGATTGGAAACACCATATATTTT. Amino acid sequence: CASSLQGIGNTIYF.

The CDR3 is CASSSTSGRYEQFF. The CDR3 nucleotides are TGTGCCAGCAGCTCGACTAGCGGGAGGTATGAGCAGTTCTTC. The chain uses TRBV7-2 and TRBJ2-1, with TRBD2 identical over 13 bases. Trimming took 4 bases from V and 8 from J; bases not matched to a gene: 2. CDR1 and CDR2 (germline): SGHTA, FQGNSA. The CDR3 sequence is 14 residues long.

This clone was seen a few times. This chain uses TRBV4-1 with TRBJ2-3; 11 nucleotides align to TRBD1. The CDR3 is made up of 15 amino acids. CDR1 MGHRA and CDR2 YSYEKL come from the germline V gene. With V trimmed by 2 bases and J by 6 bases, 4 bases remained unmatched. Here the CDR3 DNA reads TGCGCCAGCAGCCAACGGGACAGGGGGACCGATACGCAGTATTTT. Translation: CASSQRDRGTDTQYF.

The chain joins TRBV11-2 to TRBJ2-1; TRBD2 is a possible D gene (5 bases). In germline, CDR1 is SGHAT, CDR2 FQNNGV. The CDR3 loop spans 15 amino acids. Trimming left V 3 bases short and J 8 bases short, with 17 bases between. The CDR3 DNA reads TGTGCCAGCAGCTTTGAGATTGGAGGTGTCGATGAGCAGTTCTTC. It encodes CASSFEIGGVDEQFF.

This rearrangement joins TRBV30 to TRBJ1-1; D is undetermined. V lost 4 bases and J 4 bases, leaving 13 bases between the germline ends. Per the germline V gene, CDR1 is GTSNPN and CDR2 is SVGIG (reference sequence). The CDR3 runs 13 residues. The CDR3, as DNA: TGTGCCTGGACTGTGGTGGTGGGCACTGAAGCTTTCTTT. Protein: CAWTVVVGTEAFF.

The chain links TRBV4-2 to TRBJ2-7; 9 nucleotides align to TRBD1. V dropped 0 bases and J dropped 3; count of bases not matched to a gene: 12. CDR1 and CDR2 from the germline V gene are LGHNA and YNFKEQ. The CDR3 contains 18 residues. The CDR3 is CASSQDRSGQGTFYEQYF. The CDR3 nucleotides read TGTGCCAGCAGCCAAGATCGGTCCGGACAGGGGACGTTCTACGAGCAGTACTTC.

The chain uses TRBV27 and TRBJ2-2; tentative D call: TRBD1 (7 bases). The germline V and J ends were trimmed by 6 bases and 5 bases, with 19 bases remaining between them. The germline gives CDR1 MNHEY, CDR2 SMNVEV (reference sequence). The CDR3 sequence is 16 residues long. Written as DNA, the CDR3 is TGTGCCAGCAGCCCCCAGGGGGTTGCGGGAACCGGGGAGCTGTTTTTT. It translates to CASSPQGVAGTGELFF.

CDR3 protein: CASSLLAGASTDTQYF. The CDR3 nucleotides read TGTGCCAGCAGCTTACTAGCGGGAGCAAGCACAGATACGCAGTATTTT. V is TRBV7-9 and J is TRBJ2-3; TRBD2 agrees at 10 bases. The V segment lost 2 bases and the J segment 0 bases; nucleotides outside the gene matches: 2. The CDR3 totals 16 residues. In germline, CDR1 is SEHNR, CDR2 FQNEAQ (reference sequence).

The J gene is TRBJ2-1, the V gene TRBV11-2; 8 bases line up with TRBD1. CDR3 size: 16 residues. V trimming: 1 base; J trimming: 7 bases; junction bases outside the gene matches: 9. CDR1 is SGHAT and CDR2 is FQNNGV in the germline V gene. CDR3 sequence: CASSLARTGLGNEQFF. CDR3 nucleotides: TGTGCCAGCAGCTTAGCCCGGACAGGGCTGGGGAATGAGCAGTTCTTC.

This clone came up once. The rearrangement joins TRBV14 to TRBJ2-1; tentative D call: TRBD1 (5 bases). Trimming cost V 5 bases and J 1 base, with 18 bases left between them. Looked up from germline, CDR1 is SGHDN and CDR2 is FVKESK. The CDR3 loop spans 17 amino acids. This chain's CDR3 is CASSKYRTGDSYNEQFF. CDR3 bases: TGTGCCAGCAGCAAGTACCGTACAGGTGATTCCTACAATGAGCAGTTCTTC. Full variable domain (remainder filled in from reference TRBV14 and TRBJ2-1): EAGVTQFPSHSVIEKGQTVTLRCDPISGHDNLYWYRRVMGKEIKFLLHFVKESKQDESGMPNNRFLAERTGGTYSTLKVQPAELEDSGVYFCASSKYRTGDSYNEQFFGPGTRLTVL.

The genes are TRBV29-1 and TRBJ2-2; D is perhaps TRBD1 (11 bases). Trimming removed 3 bases at V and 4 bases at J, with 33 bases between. The CDR3 contains 21 residues. Germline V gene lookup returns CDR1 SQVTM and CDR2 ANQGSEA. The chain's CDR3 is CSVDFPDRGLLAGGSTGELFF. CDR3 nucleotides: TGCAGCGTTGACTTCCCGGACAGGGGGCTTTTAGCGGGAGGCAGCACCGGGGAGCTGTTTTTT.

This clone was seen only a few times. The chain carries TRBV5-6 and TRBJ1-2; 8 nucleotides match TRBD1. The CDR3 extends over 13 amino acids. V lost 4 bases, J lost 8 bases, and 7 bases stayed unmatched. CDR1 and CDR2 (germline): SGHDT, YYEEEE. The CDR3 region has the DNA TGTGCCAGCAGCCCGGACAGGGCTTACGGCTACACCTTC. It yields the protein CASSPDRAYGYTF.